A selection of T cell receptor beta chains follows, all from one sample in a study of control samples from healthy donors and cancer patients. Data came from immunoSEQ multiplex PCR; TCRdb stores just in-frame clones and leaves some out. The table shows roughly 120,000 clones, with roughly nine tenths occurring only once. The sequencing input was blood. Receptors originate from a man over 45 in good health. Each CDR3 is given with its conserved first and last residue. A D gene is named only where the DNA matches it firmly. Rows give clone size only sometimes, using once, few, many, or a class for an expanded clone.

CASSYSIGSGNTIYF	TGTGCCAGCAGTTACTCGATCGGGTCTGGAAACACCATATATTTT	NA	few	TRBJ1-3	TRBV6-5
CASSPGQGRSSYNSPLHF	TGTGCCAGCAGTCCCGGACAGGGCCGTAGCTCCTATAATTCACCCCTCCACTTT	TRBD1	NA	TRBJ1-6	TRBV2
CASSFNPDLITNYGYTF	TGCGCCAGCAGCTTCAACCCAGACCTTATTACTAACTATGGCTACACCTTC	NA	NA	TRBJ1-2	TRBV5-1
CASSLGGTGNQPQHF	TGTGCCAGCAGTTTAGGGGGCACGGGCAATCAGCCCCAGCATTTT	TRBD1	NA	TRBJ1-5	TRBV6-2/TRBV6-3
CASSLAGGRTQYF	TGTGCCAGCAGTTTAGCGGGGGGGCGGACCCAGTACTTC	TRBD2	NA	TRBJ2-5	TRBV27
CASTRSTDTQYF	TGTGCCAGCACTCGGAGCACAGATACGCAGTATTTT	NA	NA	TRBJ2-3	TRBV12-3/TRBV12-4
CASSLEAGASGNTIYF	TGTGCCAGCAGCTTGGAGGCAGGGGCCTCTGGAAACACCATATATTTT	NA	NA	TRBJ1-3	TRBV5-8
CASSQAWRNDYGYTF	TGCGCCAGCAGCCAAGCGTGGAGAAACGACTATGGCTACACCTTC	NA	NA	TRBJ1-2	TRBV4-3
CASSQRGTGRTDTQYF	TGCGCCAGCAGCCAACGAGGGACAGGCCGCACAGATACGCAGTATTTT	TRBD1	NA	TRBJ2-3	TRBV4-3
CASSFRPVATNEKLFF	TGTGCCAGCAGCTTCAGGCCGGTCGCAACTAATGAAAAACTGTTTTTT	NA	NA	TRBJ1-4	TRBV11-2
CASSRATSGYNEQFF	TGTGCCAGCAGTAGGGCCACTAGCGGGTACAATGAGCAGTTCTTC	TRBD2	NA	TRBJ2-1	TRBV6-2/TRBV6-3
CASSLASYNYGYTF	TGTGCCAGCAGCTTAGCTTCCTATAACTATGGCTACACCTTC	NA	NA	TRBJ1-2	TRBV7-2